Following are 8 T cell receptor beta chains from one sample sequenced in a study of blood T cell repertoires in COVID-19. TCRdb's table, derived via immunoSEQ multiplex PCR, lists solely in-frame clones and lacks some. The sample records some 150,000 clones, about 86% being singletons. The sample consisted of peripheral blood. These receptors originate from a man between 18 and 35 years old with active or convalescent COVID-19.

The chain uses TRBV5-6 and TRBJ2-3; D is perhaps TRBD1 (5 bases). The CDR3 sequence is 13 residues long. V lost 1 base and J lost 3, with 6 bases in between. Germline V gene lookup returns CDR1 SGHDT and CDR2 YYEEEE. Here the CDR3 reads CASSLKGTDTQYF. The DNA of the CDR3 is TGTGCCAGCAGCTTGAAGGGGACAGATACGCAGTATTTT.

This chain uses TRBV5-1 with TRBJ2-1; weak D call: TRBD2 (7 bases). The CDR3 is made up of 15 amino acids. V was clipped by 7 bases and J by 2 bases, with 16 bases between them. CDR1 SGHRS and CDR2 YFSETQ come from the germline V gene. The CDR3 DNA sequence: TGCGCCAGCCGGGGGGCGGACTTTACCTACAATGAGCAGTTCTTC. This gives the protein CASRGADFTYNEQFF.

The V call is TRBV4-1, the J call TRBJ1-1; D gene unclear. Germline V gene lookup returns CDR1 MGHRA and CDR2 YSYEKL. Trimming stripped 4 bases from V and 1 base from J, with 7 bases between. The CDR3 contains 13 residues. The CDR3 spells CASSLQENTEAFF. DNA for the CDR3: TGCGCCAGCAGCCTCCAGGAGAACACTGAAGCTTTCTTT.

Regarding this clone: The sample carries other DNA sequences with the same CDR3. The V gene is TRBV7-9, the J gene TRBJ2-7, with a tentative D call TRBD2 (6 bases). This CDR3 is 12 amino acids long. V was cut by 2 bases and J by 6 bases, with 8 bases left in between. CDR1 is SEHNR and CDR2 is FQNEAQ in the germline V gene (reference sequence). The DNA for the CDR3 is TGTGCCAGCAGCTTACAGGGAGGCGAGCAGTACGTC. Protein product: CASSLQGGEQYV.

The chain joins TRBV19 to TRBJ2-1; 14 bases agree with TRBD2. CDR3 length: 16 residues. Per the germline V gene, CDR1 is LNHDA and CDR2 is SQIVND (reference sequence). V lost 7 bases, J lost 7 bases, and 9 bases stayed unmatched. CDR3 bases: TGTGCCAGTAACCCCCGAGGGACTAGCGGGAGAAATGAGCAGTTCTTC. Its translation is CASNPRGTSGRNEQFF.

The rearrangement joins TRBV2 to TRBJ1-1; unclear D gene. V was pared by 6 bases and J by 1 base, with 12 bases between. The germline CDR1 and CDR2 sequences are SNHLY and FYNNEI. CDR3 length equals 14 residues. The CDR3 sequence: CASRGITANTEAFF. Here the CDR3 DNA reads TGTGCCAGCAGGGGCATCACAGCGAACACTGAAGCTTTCTTT.

This chain joins TRBV3-1 (or the pseudogene TRBV3-2) and TRBJ2-3; 11 positions agree with TRBD2. The CDR3 totals 16 residues. CDR1 and CDR2 from the germline V gene are LGHDT and YNNKEL (reference sequence). V was clipped by 3 bases and J by 0 bases; unmatched bases: 2. CDR3 loop: CASSQGLADSTDTQYF. The CDR3 bases are TGTGCCAGCAGCCAGGGACTAGCGGATAGCACAGATACGCAGTATTTT.

The chain carries TRBV2 and TRBJ2-7; D uncertain. Germline CDR1 SNHLY, CDR2 FYNNEI. Trimming left V 1 base short and J 6 bases short, with 7 bases between. CDR3 length equals 12 residues. The CDR3 region has the DNA TGTGCCAGCAGTGAAGTAGCCGCCGAGCAGTACGTC. This encodes CASSEVAAEQYV.